One and the same sample provided the 2 T cell receptor beta chains below, sequenced in a study of T-cell reconstitution after alpha-beta-depleted transplantation in children. Researchers prepared the TCRbeta library using unique molecular identifiers, the study reports. TCRdb reanalysed the PCR reads using MiXCR and keeps one entry per CDR3 protein. This sample has around 78,000 distinct CDR3 sequences; approximately 7.3% occur once, and the top ten carry about 2.3%. The source material was PBMCs from the stem cell graft donor, sampled from the stem cell graft. Receptor source: a human donor who donated a stem cell graft to a child with acute lymphoblastic leukemia.

This clonotype occurred many times. The chain has TRBV7-8 and TRBJ2-3; 8 bases are a match to TRBD2. From germline, CDR1 is SGHVS and CDR2 FQNEAQ. V lost 5 bases to trimming and J lost 6 bases; unmatched junction nucleotides: 13. The CDR3 runs to 16 residues. The DNA for the CDR3 is TGTGCCAGCAGCCCCCGGGGGGGATCATCAGGGGATACGCAGTATTTT. Translation gives CASSPRGGSSGDTQYF.

V and J are TRBV10-3 and TRBJ1-3; 7 bases are a match to TRBD1. The junction had 12 bases not matched to a gene; V was cut back by 6 bases and J by 4 bases. The CDR3 runs 16 residues. Germline V CDR1 and CDR2: ENHRY, SYGVKD. CDR3 amino acids: CAIRPGTVLTGNTIYF. CDR3 coding DNA: TGTGCCATCAGACCCGGGACAGTGTTGACAGGAAACACCATATATTTT.